These T cell receptor beta chains were read from a single sample in a study of cytomegalovirus exposure and HLA in healthy donors. Only in-frame clones appear in the TCRdb table, and some are missing; sequencing was by immunoSEQ multiplex PCR. The sample shows 200,000 or so clones, approximately 87% of them seen only once. What was sequenced was PBMCs. The receptors shown here come from a human donor in good health. Both conserved end residues are part of each CDR3. D genes are given only for firm matches. Clone size is shown for a subset of rows, as once, few, many or a class of expanded clone.

v_call: TRBV2; d_call: -; j_call: TRBJ1-5; clone_size: -; cdr3_nt: TGTGCCAGCACGAGGGCTGGAGTTAATCAGCCCCAGCATTTT; cdr3_aa: CASTRAGVNQPQHF
v_call: TRBV29-1; d_call: -; j_call: TRBJ1-1; clone_size: -; cdr3_nt: TGCAGCGTTGACGCAGGGCCGCGCCTGAACACTGAAGCTTTCTTT; cdr3_aa: CSVDAGPRLNTEAFF
v_call: TRBV30; d_call: TRBD1; j_call: TRBJ2-7; clone_size: -; cdr3_nt: TGTGCCTGGATGAGGGACAGATCGGCCTACGAGCAGTACTTC; cdr3_aa: CAWMRDRSAYEQYF
v_call: TRBV6-1; d_call: -; j_call: TRBJ1-5; clone_size: -; cdr3_nt: TGTGCCAGCAGTGAATTGACAGCCAGCAATCAGCCCCAGCATTTT; cdr3_aa: CASSELTASNQPQHF
v_call: TRBV7-9; d_call: -; j_call: TRBJ2-7; clone_size: -; cdr3_nt: TGTGCCAGCAGCTTAGGCGGGATGCCTTCCTACGAGCAGTACTTC; cdr3_aa: CASSLGGMPSYEQYF
v_call: TRBV4-3; d_call: -; j_call: TRBJ1-4; clone_size: -; cdr3_nt: TGCGCCAGCAGCCAGAAAAGGGGAGGGACGGGTGAAAAACTGTTTTTT; cdr3_aa: CASSQKRGGTGEKLFF
v_call: TRBV4-2; d_call: TRBD1; j_call: TRBJ1-1; clone_size: -; cdr3_nt: TGTGCCAGCAGCGGGCGACAGGGCGCGAACACTGAAGCTTTCTTT; cdr3_aa: CASSGRQGANTEAFF
v_call: TRBV9; d_call: TRBD1; j_call: TRBJ2-7; clone_size: -; cdr3_nt: TGTGCCAGCAGCGTAGGCCGGGACAGCTCCTACGAGCAGTACTTC; cdr3_aa: CASSVGRDSSYEQYF
v_call: TRBV6-5; d_call: TRBD2; j_call: TRBJ2-1; clone_size: -; cdr3_nt: TGTGCCAGCAGTTACTCCCCTAGCGGGAGTGGTGATGAGCAGTTCTTC; cdr3_aa: CASSYSPSGSGDEQFF
v_call: TRBV5-1; d_call: -; j_call: TRBJ1-1; clone_size: -; cdr3_nt: TGCGCCAGCGGAGAAGGGGGGGTGATAAACACTGAAGCTTTCTTT; cdr3_aa: CASGEGGVINTEAFF
v_call: TRBV5-1; d_call: -; j_call: TRBJ2-1; clone_size: -; cdr3_nt: TGCGCCAGCAGCTTGGCGGTCTCCCCCCTACCCGCCTACAATGAGCAGTTCTTC; cdr3_aa: CASSLAVSPLPAYNEQFF
v_call: TRBV10-3; d_call: TRBD2; j_call: TRBJ2-1; clone_size: -; cdr3_nt: TGTGCCATCAGGAACGGGACTAGCGGGAGAAATGAGCAGTTCTTC; cdr3_aa: CAIRNGTSGRNEQFF
v_call: TRBV29-1; d_call: TRBD1; j_call: TRBJ2-1; clone_size: once; cdr3_nt: TGCAGCGTTGAGGGGACAGGGGTTGGCTCCTACAATGAGCAGTTCTTC; cdr3_aa: CSVEGTGVGSYNEQFF
v_call: TRBV7-3; d_call: TRBD2; j_call: TRBJ2-1; clone_size: -; cdr3_nt: TGTGCCAGCAGCTTACAGCGGGAGTCCTACAATGAGCAGTTCTTC; cdr3_aa: CASSLQRESYNEQFF
v_call: TRBV2; d_call: -; j_call: TRBJ1-2; clone_size: -; cdr3_nt: TGTGCCAGCAGTGAATTTCCCACAGGGCGAGGCTACACCTTC; cdr3_aa: CASSEFPTGRGYTF
v_call: TRBV7-2; d_call: -; j_call: TRBJ1-6; clone_size: few; cdr3_nt: TGTGCCAGCAGCCCAACTTTAAATTCACCCCTCCACTTT; cdr3_aa: CASSPTLNSPLHF
v_call: TRBV5-1; d_call: -; j_call: TRBJ2-2; clone_size: -; cdr3_nt: TGCGCCAGCAACCGGGCCACAGGCCGTGGCGGGGAGCTGTTTTTT; cdr3_aa: CASNRATGRGGELFF
v_call: TRBV5-1; d_call: -; j_call: TRBJ2-7; clone_size: -; cdr3_nt: TGCGCCAGCAGCTTGGTTAAAGGGCTGGACGAGGGCTACGAGCAGTACTTC; cdr3_aa: CASSLVKGLDEGYEQYF
v_call: TRBV1; d_call: -; j_call: TRBJ2-2; clone_size: -; cdr3_nt: TGCACCAGCACCCTTTATAGTTCGAACACCGGGGAGCTGTTTTTT; cdr3_aa: CTSTLYSSNTGELFF
v_call: TRBV7-9; d_call: -; j_call: TRBJ1-1; clone_size: -; cdr3_nt: TGTGCCAGCAGTGTAGGGGCAGGCACTGAAGCTTTCTTT; cdr3_aa: CASSVGAGTEAFF
v_call: TRBV7-3; d_call: TRBD1; j_call: TRBJ2-3; clone_size: -; cdr3_nt: TGTGCCAGCAGCCCCGGACAGGGTCATACCACGCAGTATTTT; cdr3_aa: CASSPGQGHTTQYF
v_call: TRBV7-2; d_call: TRBD1; j_call: TRBJ1-1; clone_size: -; cdr3_nt: TGTGCCAGCAGCTTAGAGGGACAGATCACTGAAGCTTTCTTT; cdr3_aa: CASSLEGQITEAFF
v_call: TRBV28; d_call: -; j_call: TRBJ2-7; clone_size: -; cdr3_nt: TGTGCCAGCAGTTCAAAACCGGGTTACGAGCAGTACTTC; cdr3_aa: CASSSKPGYEQYF
v_call: TRBV2; d_call: -; j_call: TRBJ1-5; clone_size: -; cdr3_nt: TGTGCCAGCAGTGAACAGGGACTAAGCAATCAGCCCCAGCATTTT; cdr3_aa: CASSEQGLSNQPQHF
v_call: TRBV9; d_call: -; j_call: TRBJ2-7; clone_size: -; cdr3_nt: TGTGCCAGCACCCCCACCGGGGAGCCTACCTACGAGCAGTACTTC; cdr3_aa: CASTPTGEPTYEQYF
v_call: TRBV7-8; d_call: -; j_call: TRBJ2-7; clone_size: -; cdr3_nt: TGTGCCAGCAGCAACTCCCGCGGGGCAGGCCTGTCCTACGAGCAGTACTTC; cdr3_aa: CASSNSRGAGLSYEQYF
v_call: TRBV28; d_call: TRBD2; j_call: TRBJ2-1; clone_size: -; cdr3_nt: TGTGCCAGCAGGCCCCCGGGGGGCTACAATGAGCAGTTCTTC; cdr3_aa: CASRPPGGYNEQFF
v_call: TRBV27; d_call: -; j_call: TRBJ2-7; clone_size: -; cdr3_nt: TGTGCCAGCAGTTTAGGCGGAGGTGGGGAGCAGTACTTC; cdr3_aa: CASSLGGGGEQYF
v_call: TRBV29-1; d_call: TRBD2; j_call: TRBJ2-7; clone_size: -; cdr3_nt: TGCAGCGTTGTTGACAGGGTATTGCCTAGCGGGAGCTACGAGCAGTACTTC; cdr3_aa: CSVVDRVLPSGSYEQYF
v_call: TRBV10-3; d_call: TRBD1; j_call: TRBJ1-1; clone_size: -; cdr3_nt: TGTGCCATCAGTGGAGGGGGCGGTTTTGGTGAAGCTTTCTTT; cdr3_aa: CAISGGGGFGEAFF
v_call: TRBV29-1; d_call: TRBD2; j_call: TRBJ2-7; clone_size: once; cdr3_nt: TGCAGCGTTAAGGCTAGCGGGAGATACGAGCAGTACTTC; cdr3_aa: CSVKASGRYEQYF
v_call: TRBV13; d_call: -; j_call: TRBJ2-7; clone_size: -; cdr3_nt: TGTGCCAGCAGCCTGTGGACAGAGGGGAGCGAGCAGTACTTC; cdr3_aa: CASSLWTEGSEQYF
v_call: TRBV6-6; d_call: -; j_call: TRBJ1-5; clone_size: -; cdr3_nt: TGTGCCAGCAGTTCCTCGGACAGCAACCATCAGCCCCAGCATTTT; cdr3_aa: CASSSSDSNHQPQHF
v_call: TRBV27; d_call: -; j_call: TRBJ2-2; clone_size: -; cdr3_nt: TGTGCCAGCAGTTTGGTGCGGGGAGACACCGGGGAGCTGTTTTTT; cdr3_aa: CASSLVRGDTGELFF
v_call: TRBV7-6; d_call: -; j_call: TRBJ1-1; clone_size: -; cdr3_nt: TGTGCCAGCAGCTTAGGCGACAGATGGAACACTGAAGCTTTCTTT; cdr3_aa: CASSLGDRWNTEAFF
v_call: TRBV12-5; d_call: TRBD1; j_call: TRBJ2-3; clone_size: -; cdr3_nt: TGTGCTAGTGGTTTGGTACAGGGGAGCACAGATACGCAGTATTTT; cdr3_aa: CASGLVQGSTDTQYF
v_call: TRBV27; d_call: TRBD2; j_call: TRBJ2-7; clone_size: -; cdr3_nt: TGTGCCAGCAGTCGCGTGACTAGCGGGAGTACATCCTACGAGCAGTACTTC; cdr3_aa: CASSRVTSGSTSYEQYF
v_call: TRBV6-5; d_call: TRBD1; j_call: TRBJ2-5; clone_size: -; cdr3_nt: TGTGCCAGCAGTTATCGAGGACAGGGTGGGTACGGGCAGTACTTC; cdr3_aa: CASSYRGQGGYGQYF
v_call: TRBV6-1; d_call: TRBD1; j_call: TRBJ1-4; clone_size: -; cdr3_nt: TGTGCCAGCAATGACAGGGCTAATGAAAAACTGTTTTTT; cdr3_aa: CASNDRANEKLFF
v_call: TRBV7-9; d_call: TRBD2; j_call: TRBJ2-3; clone_size: -; cdr3_nt: TGTGCCAGCATCCTAAGGGGACTAGCGGGAGACACGCAGTATTTT; cdr3_aa: CASILRGLAGDTQYF
v_call: TRBV9; d_call: -; j_call: TRBJ1-5; clone_size: -; cdr3_nt: TGTGCCAGCAGCGCCCAATCTGAGAGAGAATATAGCAATCAGCCCCAGCATTTT; cdr3_aa: CASSAQSEREYSNQPQHF
v_call: TRBV9; d_call: TRBD2; j_call: TRBJ2-1; clone_size: -; cdr3_nt: TGTGCCAGCAGCGTAGCGAGACTAGCGAATGAGCAGTTCTTC; cdr3_aa: CASSVARLANEQFF
v_call: TRBV10-2; d_call: TRBD2; j_call: TRBJ2-5; clone_size: -; cdr3_nt: TGCGCCAGCAGTGAAACGGGAGGGCAAGAGACCCAGTACTTC; cdr3_aa: CASSETGGQETQYF
v_call: TRBV27; d_call: TRBD2; j_call: TRBJ2-5; clone_size: once; cdr3_nt: TGTGCCAGCAGGCCGGGACTAGCGAAACTAGAGACCCAGTACTTC; cdr3_aa: CASRPGLAKLETQYF
v_call: TRBV7-7; d_call: -; j_call: TRBJ2-1; clone_size: -; cdr3_nt: TGTGCTAGCAGCGGATCGTATCGGGAGTCCATCAATGAGCAGTTCTTC; cdr3_aa: CASSGSYRESINEQFF